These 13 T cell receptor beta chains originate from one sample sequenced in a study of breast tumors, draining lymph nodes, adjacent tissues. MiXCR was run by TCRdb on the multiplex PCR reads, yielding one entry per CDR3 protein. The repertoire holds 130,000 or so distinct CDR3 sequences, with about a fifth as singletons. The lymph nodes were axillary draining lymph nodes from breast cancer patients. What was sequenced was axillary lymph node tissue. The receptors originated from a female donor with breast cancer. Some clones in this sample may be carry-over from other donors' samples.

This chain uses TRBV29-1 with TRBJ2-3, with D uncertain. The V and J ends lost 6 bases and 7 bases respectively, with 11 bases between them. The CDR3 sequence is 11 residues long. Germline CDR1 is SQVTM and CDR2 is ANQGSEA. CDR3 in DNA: TGCAGCGTCTCGGGCGGTTATACGCAGTATTTT. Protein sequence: CSVSGGYTQYF.

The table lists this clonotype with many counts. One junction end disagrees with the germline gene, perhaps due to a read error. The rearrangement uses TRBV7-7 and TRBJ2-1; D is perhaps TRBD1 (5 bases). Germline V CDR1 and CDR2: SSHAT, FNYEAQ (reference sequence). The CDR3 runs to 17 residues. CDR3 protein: CASSLEQVHSSYNEQFF. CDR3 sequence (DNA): TGTGCTAGCAGCTTAGAACAGGTCCATAGCTCCTACAATGAGCAGTTCTTC. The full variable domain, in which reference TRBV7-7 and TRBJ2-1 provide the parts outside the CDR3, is GAGVSQSPRYKVTKRGQDVTLRCDPISSHATLYWYQQALGQGPEFLTYFNYEAQPDKSGLPSDRFSAERPEGSISTLTIQRTEQRDSAMYRCASSLEQVHSSYNEQFFGPGTRLTVL.

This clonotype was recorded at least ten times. CDR3 loop: CASTGGGGAGTDTQYF. The DNA for the CDR3 is TGTGCCAGCACGGGGGGCGGGGGCGCCGGCACAGATACGCAGTATTTT. The rearrangement joins TRBV12-3 or TRBV12-4 to TRBJ2-3, with D perhaps TRBD2 (7 bases). This CDR3 spans 16 amino acids. Trimming pared 7 bases from V and 1 base from J, leaving 18 bases between.

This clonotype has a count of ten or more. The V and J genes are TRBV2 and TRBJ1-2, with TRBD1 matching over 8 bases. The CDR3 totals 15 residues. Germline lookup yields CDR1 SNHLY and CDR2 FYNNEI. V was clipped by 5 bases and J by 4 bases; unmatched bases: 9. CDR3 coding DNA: TGTGCCAGCAGTAATAAGCAGGGGGCGGCCTATGGCTACACCTTC. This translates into CASSNKQGAAYGYTF.

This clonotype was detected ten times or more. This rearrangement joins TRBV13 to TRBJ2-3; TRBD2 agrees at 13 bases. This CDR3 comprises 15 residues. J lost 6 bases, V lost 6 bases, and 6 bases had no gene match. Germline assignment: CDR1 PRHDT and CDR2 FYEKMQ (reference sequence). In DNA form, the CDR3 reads TGTGCCAGCAGTCCCGGACTAGCGGGAGAGGATACGCAGTATTTT. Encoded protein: CASSPGLAGEDTQYF.

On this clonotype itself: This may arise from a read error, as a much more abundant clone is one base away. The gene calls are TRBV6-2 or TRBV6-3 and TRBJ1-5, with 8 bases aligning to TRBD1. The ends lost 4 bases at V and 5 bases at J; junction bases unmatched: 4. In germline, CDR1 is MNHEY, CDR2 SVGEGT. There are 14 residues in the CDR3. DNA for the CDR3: TGTGCCAGCAGTTCGGGACAGGTCGATCAGCCCCAGCATTTT. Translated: CASSSGQVDQPQHF.

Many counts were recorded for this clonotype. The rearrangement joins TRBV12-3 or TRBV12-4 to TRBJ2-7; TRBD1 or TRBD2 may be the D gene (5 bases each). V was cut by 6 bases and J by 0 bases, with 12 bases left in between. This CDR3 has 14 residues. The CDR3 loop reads CASSAGTLSYEQYF. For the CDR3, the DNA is TGTGCCAGCAGCGCCGGGACGCTCTCCTACGAGCAGTACTTC.

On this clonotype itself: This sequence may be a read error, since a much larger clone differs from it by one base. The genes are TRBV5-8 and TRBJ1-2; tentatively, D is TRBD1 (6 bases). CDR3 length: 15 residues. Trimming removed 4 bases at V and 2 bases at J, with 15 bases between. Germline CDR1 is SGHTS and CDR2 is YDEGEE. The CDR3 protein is CASSLLGQPNYGYTF. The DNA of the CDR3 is TGTGCCAGCAGCCTACTTGGACAGCCGAACTATGGCTACACCTTC.

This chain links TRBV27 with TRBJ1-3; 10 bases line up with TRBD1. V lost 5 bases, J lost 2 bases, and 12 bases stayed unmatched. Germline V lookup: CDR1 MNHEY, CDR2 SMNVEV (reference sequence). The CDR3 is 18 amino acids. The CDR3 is CASSPRSRQGAAGNTIYF. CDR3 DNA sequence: TGTGCCAGCAGTCCACGATCGAGACAGGGGGCTGCTGGAAACACCATATATTTT.

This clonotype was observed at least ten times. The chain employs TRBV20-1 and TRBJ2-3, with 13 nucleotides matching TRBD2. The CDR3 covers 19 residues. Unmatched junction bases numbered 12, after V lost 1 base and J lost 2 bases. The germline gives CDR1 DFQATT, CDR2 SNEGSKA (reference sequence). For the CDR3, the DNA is TGCAGTGCTAGAGGGAACCTCGGACTAGCGGGAGTGATCACAGATACGCAGTATTTT. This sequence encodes CSARGNLGLAGVITDTQYF.

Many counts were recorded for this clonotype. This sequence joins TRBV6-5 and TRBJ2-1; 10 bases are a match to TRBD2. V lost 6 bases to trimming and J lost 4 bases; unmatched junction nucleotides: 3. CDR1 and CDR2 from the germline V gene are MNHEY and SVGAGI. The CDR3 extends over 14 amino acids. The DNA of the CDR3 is TGTGCCAGCAGCGCTAGCGGGAGATACAATGAGCAGTTCTTC. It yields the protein CASSASGRYNEQFF.

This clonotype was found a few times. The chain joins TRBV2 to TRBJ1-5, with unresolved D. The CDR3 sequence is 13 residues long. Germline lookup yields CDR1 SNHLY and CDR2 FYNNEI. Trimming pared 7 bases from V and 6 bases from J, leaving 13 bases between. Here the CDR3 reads CASTFSVLQPQHF. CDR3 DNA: TGTGCCAGCACTTTTTCGGTTCTTCAGCCCCAGCATTTT.

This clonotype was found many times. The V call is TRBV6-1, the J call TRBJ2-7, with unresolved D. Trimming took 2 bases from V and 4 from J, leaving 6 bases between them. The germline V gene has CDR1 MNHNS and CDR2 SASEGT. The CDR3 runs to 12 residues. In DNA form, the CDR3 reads TGTGCCAGCAGTGAACAGCGTTACGAGCAGTACTTC. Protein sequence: CASSEQRYEQYF.